This TCR beta chain was sequenced for a study of human T cells and chemical hapten exposure. At the level of the study: Chiefly women, the patients showed alopecia areata, totalis or universalis.

Described time point: patch test 3, about 24 weeks after DPC sensitization. Documented treatment: therapeutic diphenylcyclopropenone sensitization with weekly scalp DPC. Every donor had alopecia and was 18 to 70 years old; all were suitable for DPC. It was unfractionated whole blood from which total RNA was extracted. MiXCR was run by TCRdb on the RACE reads, yielding one entry per CDR3 protein. The table shows approximately 160,000 distinct CDR3 sequences, with about a quarter occurring only once. With regard to this clonotype: Its antigen is not identified.

General observations from the study: The study found expanded TCRs formed significantly more large CDR3 similarity clusters than controls.

The V gene lost 1 base and the J gene lost 4 bases, with 13 bases spanning the gap. The germline CDR1 and CDR2 sequences are SGHTA and FQGNSA. This CDR3 has 15 residues. This sequence originates from a woman between 18 and 29 years old with alopecia areata. Some clones in this sample may be carry-over from other donors' samples. This chain uses TRBV7-2 with TRBJ1-1, with D uncertain. Material: whole blood, obtained in connection with sensitization to the hapten diphenylcyclopropenone (DPC). The CDR3 here is CASSLELAGFTEAFF. DNA for the CDR3: TGTGCCAGCAGCTTAGAGTTAGCGGGATTCACTGAAGCTTTCTTT.